A single sample is the source of the 21 T cell receptor beta chains below, sequenced in a study of cytotoxic CD8 clonotypes in ibrutinib-treated CLL. TCRdb's table, derived via immunoSEQ multiplex PCR, lists solely in-frame clones and lacks some. The sample holds fewer than 80,000 clones, approximately 57% seen once. The sample in question was PBMCs, obtained after 12 months of ibrutinib treatment. The receptor source for this set is a human donor with chronic lymphocytic leukemia.

This clone came up many times. This rearrangement joins TRBV7-8 to TRBJ2-7; D may be TRBD1 or TRBD2 (5 bases each). The germline V gene has CDR1 SGHVS and CDR2 FQNEAQ. Trimming pared 1 base from V and 0 bases from J, leaving 7 bases between. This CDR3 is built from 14 residues. The CDR3 here is CASSLGGNSYEQYF. In DNA, the CDR3 is TGTGCCAGCAGCTTAGGGGGGAACTCCTACGAGCAGTACTTC.

The V gene is TRBV14, the J gene TRBJ1-4; tentative D call: TRBD1 (6 bases). V was trimmed by 0 bases and J by 5 bases, leaving 10 bases between them. The CDR3 runs 15 residues. Germline assignment: CDR1 SGHDN and CDR2 FVKESK. The CDR3 reads CASSQDRRGNEKLFF. Written as DNA, the CDR3 is TGTGCCAGCAGCCAAGATCGCAGGGGAAATGAAAAACTGTTTTTT. Supplemented by reference TRBV14 and TRBJ1-4, the full variable domain reads EAGVTQFPSHSVIEKGQTVTLRCDPISGHDNLYWYRRVMGKEIKFLLHFVKESKQDESGMPNNRFLAERTGGTYSTLKVQPAELEDSGVYFCASSQDRRGNEKLFFGSGTQLSVL.

There are a few counts of this clone. The chain joins TRBV19 to TRBJ2-1, with 8 bases aligning to TRBD1. Germline CDR1 and CDR2: LNHDA and SQIVND (reference sequence). The CDR3 has 15 residues. Trimming at V came to 6 bases and at J to 2 bases, leaving 6 bases not matched to a gene. The CDR3 bases are TGTGCCAGTAGCTTAGACAGGGGAGCCTACAATGAGCAGTTCTTC. The encoded protein is CASSLDRGAYNEQFF. The full variable domain, with the rest looked up from reference TRBV19 and TRBJ2-1, is DGGITQSPKYLFRKEGQNVTLSCEQNLNHDAMYWYRQDPGQGLRLIYYSQIVNDFQKGDIAEGYSVSREKKESFPLTVTSAQKNPTAFYLCASSLDRGAYNEQFFGPGTRLTVL.

This clone was seen a few times. V usage is TRBV6-1 and J usage is TRBJ1-2; no definite D call. The CDR3 runs 13 residues. Trimming pared 5 bases from V and 8 bases from J, leaving 15 bases between. Germline V gene data show CDR1 as MNHNS and CDR2 as SASEGT. Written as DNA, the CDR3 is TGTGCCAGCAGTTATCAGAATTTTTGGGGCTACACCTTC. Its protein product is CASSYQNFWGYTF.

V usage is TRBV7-6 and J usage is TRBJ2-1; TRBD2 agrees at 12 bases. The CDR3 extends over 17 amino acids. Looked up from germline, CDR1 is SGHVS and CDR2 is FNYEAQ. V gave up 1 base and J gave up 5 bases; unmatched junction bases: 6. The chain's CDR3 is CASSLETSGSKDNEQFF. CDR3 nucleotide sequence: TGTGCCAGCAGCTTAGAGACTAGCGGGAGTAAAGACAATGAGCAGTTCTTC.

The genes are TRBV27 and TRBJ2-1; D is possibly TRBD2 (7 bases). CDR3 length: 18 amino acids. Trimming removed 3 bases from V and 1 base from J, with 19 bases in between. The germline CDR1 and CDR2 sequences are MNHEY and SMNVEV (reference sequence). In nucleotides, the CDR3 is TGTGCCAGCAGTTTCGTTCGGGGGGCTAGCCGATCCTACAATGAGCAGTTCTTC. Its protein product is CASSFVRGASRSYNEQFF.

The V call is TRBV5-4, the J call TRBJ2-3; D possibly corresponds to TRBD2 (5 bases). V dropped 4 bases and J dropped 0 bases, with 18 bases sitting between them. This CDR3 is 17 amino acids long. Germline V lookup: CDR1 SGHNT, CDR2 YYREEE (reference sequence). The CDR3 DNA follows: TGTGCCAGCAGCAGAACCGGGAAGACCCCTAGCACAGATACGCAGTATTTT. Translation: CASSRTGKTPSTDTQYF.

The genes are TRBV15 and TRBJ2-3; no firm D call. Germline V gives CDR1 LNHNV, CDR2 YYDKDF (reference sequence). Trimming removed 5 bases at V and 2 bases at J, with 11 bases between. This CDR3 contains 14 residues. The CDR3 reads CATSARPYTDTQYF. The CDR3 DNA reads TGTGCCACCAGCGCGCGTCCCTACACAGATACGCAGTATTTT.

The gene calls are TRBV18 and TRBJ1-4; the D is unclear. The germline V gene encodes CDR1 KGHSH and CDR2 LQKENI. Trimming left V 5 bases short and J 11 bases short, with 12 bases between. The CDR3 spans 12 residues. CDR3 in amino acids: CASSLDRLKLFF. The CDR3 nucleotides are TGTGCCAGCTCATTGGACCGGCTCAAACTGTTTTTT.

This sequence joins TRBV5-1 and TRBJ1-4; D possibly corresponds to TRBD1 (5 bases). This CDR3 is 14 amino acids long. Germline loops: CDR1 SGHRS, CDR2 YFSETQ. V lost 4 bases to trimming and J lost 10 bases, with 17 bases between them. The CDR3 protein is CASSDTGTLGKLFF. The CDR3 nucleotides are TGCGCCAGCAGCGACACCGGGACTTTGGGAAAACTGTTTTTT.

This chain uses TRBV6-5 with TRBJ2-2, with D possibly being TRBD2 (6 bases). This CDR3 spans 15 amino acids. Trimming took 8 bases from V and 1 from J, leaving 14 bases between them. Germline V gene lookup returns CDR1 MNHEY and CDR2 SVGAGI. CDR3 residues: CASQVTGVNTGELFF. CDR3 bases: TGTGCCAGCCAGGTGACGGGAGTGAACACCGGGGAGCTGTTTTTT.

The sample holds one count of this clone. This chain joins TRBV6-1 and TRBJ1-3; 8 nucleotides match TRBD1. Germline V gene data show CDR1 as MNHNS and CDR2 as SASEGT. The CDR3 has 14 residues. Losses at the gene ends were 8 bases for V and 7 bases for J; bases not matched to a gene: 10. In DNA, the CDR3 is TGTGCCAGCGGACGACAGGGGACGTCGAACACCATATATTTT. It codes for CASGRQGTSNTIYF.

This clone has more than one count but fewer than ten. The CDR3, as DNA: TGTGCCAGCAGCCTTACAGGGACCCACACCGGGGAGCTGTTTTTT. Residues: CASSLTGTHTGELFF. The chain uses TRBV7-8 and TRBJ2-2; maybe TRBD1 (6 bases). Trimming cost V 5 bases and J 3 bases, with 13 bases left between them. Looked up from germline, CDR1 is SGHVS and CDR2 is FQNEAQ. The CDR3 is made up of 15 amino acids.

The chain links TRBV6-4 to TRBJ2-2; tentative D call: TRBD1 (6 bases). Germline CDR1 MRHNA, CDR2 SNTAGT. The CDR3 has 14 amino acids. Deletions cut 6 bases from V and 6 bases from J, with 14 bases between. The CDR3 nucleotides read TGTGCCAGCAGGCATACAGGGTTAGCCGGGGAGCTGTTTTTT. It is translated as CASRHTGLAGELFF.

A few counts support this clone. The V gene is TRBV5-1, the J gene TRBJ1-1; 7 bases fit TRBD1. Germline V gene sequence: CDR1 SGHRS, CDR2 YFSETQ. The CDR3 consists of 15 residues. With V trimmed by 2 bases and J by 6 bases, 10 bases remained unmatched. CDR3 sequence reads: CASSFSQGGLAEAFF. For the CDR3, the DNA is TGCGCCAGCAGCTTTTCCCAGGGGGGCCTAGCTGAAGCTTTCTTT.

The chain couples TRBV11-2 to TRBJ2-5; 9 bases map to TRBD1. Trimming took 2 bases from V and 5 from J; bases not matched to a gene: 3. The CDR3 totals 14 residues. From germline, CDR1 is SGHAT and CDR2 FQNNGV. CDR3 in DNA: TGTGCCAGCAGCTTACTACAGGGGGCGGAGACCCAGTACTTC. This translates into CASSLLQGAETQYF.

This clone appeared a single time. This rearrangement joins TRBV6-5 to TRBJ2-1, with D unclear. V lost 4 bases and J lost 7, with 8 bases in between. The germline CDR1 and CDR2 sequences are MNHEY and SVGAGI. The CDR3 length is 12 residues. CDR3: CASSSQGNEQFF. The CDR3 DNA sequence: TGTGCCAGCAGTTCCCAAGGAAATGAGCAGTTCTTC.

The chain combines TRBV14 with TRBJ2-1, with D possibly matching TRBD2 (6 bases). Germline V CDR1 and CDR2: SGHDN, FVKESK. Trimming removed 1 base at V and 8 bases at J, with 18 bases between. This CDR3 has 16 amino acids. For the CDR3, the DNA is TGTGCCAGCAGCCAAGTCGACCCCCGGACTATCGATGAGCAGTTCTTC. Amino acids: CASSQVDPRTIDEQFF. The entire variable domain, with the rest obtained from reference TRBV14 and TRBJ2-1, is as follows: EAGVTQFPSHSVIEKGQTVTLRCDPISGHDNLYWYRRVMGKEIKFLLHFVKESKQDESGMPNNRFLAERTGGTYSTLKVQPAELEDSGVYFCASSQVDPRTIDEQFFGPGTRLTVL.

The chain has TRBV30 and TRBJ1-2; no definite D call. Per germline, CDR1 GTSNPN and CDR2 SVGIG (reference sequence). CDR3 size: 15 residues. The CDR3 sequence is CPYLSSPKSNYGYTF. CDR3 in DNA: TGTCCCTATCTGTCTTCCCCGAAAAGTAACTATGGCTACACCTTC.

This sequence joins TRBV10-1 and TRBJ2-2, with 7 bases aligning to TRBD1. The CDR3 runs 15 residues. CDR1 is WNHNN and CDR2 is SYGVQD in the germline V gene (reference sequence). J was trimmed by 3 bases and V by 6 bases; bases with no gene match: 7. The CDR3 region has the DNA TGCGCCAGCAGCCCGACAGGGTGGGACACCGGGGAGCTGTTTTTT. It encodes CASSPTGWDTGELFF.

This clone has ten or more counts. The chain recombines TRBV4-2 with TRBJ2-1; TRBD1 aligns across 10 bases. Trimming took 6 bases from V and 3 from J; bases not matched to a gene: 14. The germline V gene has CDR1 LGHNA and CDR2 YNFKEQ. The CDR3 contains 18 residues. CDR3 amino acids: CASSTGQGGRWGYNEQFF. The CDR3 nucleotides are TGTGCCAGCAGTACCGGACAGGGGGGGAGGTGGGGCTACAATGAGCAGTTCTTC.